The 15 T cell receptor beta chains given below trace back to one sample, sequenced in a study of shared clonotypes between healthy human individuals. The data were produced by immunoSEQ multiplex PCR, yet TCRdb's version contains in-frame clones alone and is incomplete. The sample yields more than 2 million clones, 95% seen once. The sample comprised naive CD4+ T cells sorted from blood. The subset here: CD45RA+ positively selected. The receptors were gathered from a man between 18 and 35 years old in good health.

The rearrangement joins TRBV6-6 to TRBJ2-7, with 11 bases identical to TRBD1. Germline assignment: CDR1 MNHNY and CDR2 SVGAGI (reference sequence). CDR3 size: 14 residues. Losses at the gene ends were 6 bases for V and 2 bases for J; bases not matched to a gene: 3. The CDR3 coding sequence is TGTGCCAGCAGCGAGGGACAGGGGGCCTACGAGCAGTACTTC. Its protein product is CASSEGQGAYEQYF.

The chain uses TRBV30 and TRBJ1-4; tentatively, D is TRBD1 (5 bases). V was clipped by 7 bases and J by 7 bases, with 19 bases between them. The CDR3 is 14 residues long. The germline V gene encodes CDR1 GTSNPN and CDR2 SVGIG (reference sequence). CDR3 sequence reads: CASPAQGTAEKLFF. CDR3 DNA: TGTGCCTCCCCTGCGCAGGGAACAGCTGAAAAACTGTTTTTT.

This chain links TRBV2 with TRBJ1-3, with unresolved D. The CDR3 runs to 14 residues. The ends were cut back, 7 bases at V and 0 bases at J, with 10 bases in the middle. Germline V gene data show CDR1 as SNHLY and CDR2 as FYNNEI. The CDR3 nucleotides are TGTGCCAGCACTGACAAGTCCTCTGGAAACACCATATATTTT. Translated, it gives CASTDKSSGNTIYF. The whole variable domain, filled in from reference TRBV2 and TRBJ1-3, reads EPEVTQTPSHQVTQMGQEVILRCVPISNHLYFYWYRQILGQKVEFLVSFYNNEISEKSEIFDDQFSVERPDGSNFTLKIRSTKLEDSAMYFCASTDKSSGNTIYFGEGSWLTVV.

The J gene is TRBJ2-7, the V gene TRBV6-6; D remains unclear. From germline, CDR1 is MNHNY and CDR2 SVGAGI (reference sequence). CDR3 length equals 12 residues. The V gene lost 2 bases and the J gene lost 7 bases, with 9 bases spanning the gap. The CDR3, as DNA: TGTGCCAGCAGTTACAGGGTTGGAGAGCAGTACTTC. Protein product: CASSYRVGEQYF.

V and J are TRBV19 and TRBJ1-3; unclear D gene. The V gene lost 7 bases and the J gene lost 4 bases, with 14 bases spanning the gap. The germline gives CDR1 LNHDA, CDR2 SQIVND (reference sequence). There are 14 residues in the CDR3. CDR3 sequence (DNA): TGTGCCAGTAAACGGGAGGTCACAGGAAACACCATATATTTT. It translates to CASKREVTGNTIYF.

This chain links TRBV25-1 with TRBJ2-1, with TRBD1 identical over 7 bases. V shed 10 bases and J 3 bases; nucleotides not matched to a gene: 6. This CDR3 has 13 amino acids. CDR1 is MGHDK and CDR2 is SYGVNS in the germline V gene. Here the CDR3 reads CATVRDSYNEQFF. In DNA, the CDR3 is TGTGCCACCGTCCGGGACAGCTACAATGAGCAGTTCTTC.

The chain has TRBV30 and TRBJ2-1; tentative D call: TRBD1 (5 bases). Germline V gene lookup returns CDR1 GTSNPN and CDR2 SVGIG (reference sequence). The CDR3 has 13 amino acids. The germline V and J ends were trimmed by 8 bases and 5 bases, with 16 bases remaining between them. CDR3 DNA: TGTGCCGGATGGGGCCCAAATCACAATGAGCAGTTCTTC. Protein sequence: CAGWGPNHNEQFF.

Details on this clone: Other DNA sequences in the sample encode the same CDR3. J is TRBJ2-7 and V is TRBV29-1; 7 nucleotides align to TRBD1. The V gene end was trimmed by 7 bases and the J gene end by 1 base; junction bases not matched to a gene: 1. This CDR3 contains 11 residues. Germline CDR1 is SQVTM and CDR2 is ANQGSEA. The chain's CDR3 is CSAGQSYEQYF. CDR3 sequence (DNA): TGCAGCGCGGGACAGTCCTACGAGCAGTACTTC.

The chain combines TRBV4-1 with TRBJ1-5, with D perhaps TRBD1 (6 bases). Trimming stripped 6 bases from V and 7 bases from J, with 19 bases between. From germline, CDR1 is MGHRA and CDR2 YSYEKL. The CDR3 consists of 15 residues. Here the CDR3 DNA reads TGCGCCAGCAGTCGTACCGGGACAAGAGGCCAGCCCCAGCATTTT. It translates to CASSRTGTRGQPQHF.

CDR3 coding DNA: TGTGCCAGCAGTTACAGCGAGGGGTTAGCCAAAAACATTCAGTACTTC. Encoded protein: CASSYSEGLAKNIQYF. The chain employs TRBV6-6 and TRBJ2-4; D may be TRBD1 or TRBD2 (5 bases each). The CDR3 covers 16 residues. Trimming took 2 bases from V and 0 from J, leaving 11 bases between them. The germline CDR1 and CDR2 sequences are MNHNY and SVGAGI (reference sequence).

The V call is TRBV4-3, the J call TRBJ1-4; a weak D match, TRBD1 (6 bases). Per the germline V gene, CDR1 is LGHNA and CDR2 is YSLEER. The CDR3 has 15 amino acids. Trimming removed 5 bases from V and 8 bases from J, with 18 bases in between. CDR3 nucleotide sequence: TGCGCCAGCAGCGCTCGGGTACAGGGAAACGAAAAACTGTTTTTT. It is translated as CASSARVQGNEKLFF.

The chain has TRBV9 and TRBJ2-6, with a weak D call TRBD2 (6 bases). CDR3 length: 17 residues. Germline V gene sequence: CDR1 SGDLS, CDR2 YYNGEE. V dropped 0 bases and J dropped 0 bases, with 10 bases sitting between them. The CDR3 DNA follows: TGTGCCAGCAGCGTAGCGGGACTGAACTCTGGGGCCAACGTCCTGACTTTC. Translating gives CASSVAGLNSGANVLTF.

The V call is TRBV5-1, the J call TRBJ2-2; 8 bases line up with TRBD1. CDR1 and CDR2 (germline): SGHRS, YFSETQ. The CDR3 has 15 residues. V was clipped by 7 bases and J by 6 bases; unmatched bases: 11. CDR3 in DNA: TGCGCCAGCTCGATAGGACAGGGAGTGTCCGGGGAGCTGTTTTTT. This gives the protein CASSIGQGVSGELFF. Drawing the rest from reference TRBV5-1 and TRBJ2-2, the complete variable domain is KAGVTQTPRYLIKTRGQQVTLSCSPISGHRSVSWYQQTPGQGLQFLFEYFSETQRNKGNFPGRFSGRQFSNSRSEMNVSTLELGDSALYLCASSIGQGVSGELFFGEGSRLTVL.

There are a few counts of this clone. The chain is built from TRBV12-2 and TRBJ2-7; the table assigns TRBD1, which was not confirmed against the DNA. TRBV12-2 is labeled a pseudogene. The CDR3 has 18 residues. The CDR3 spells CASRLHRSKPGGPYEQYF. CDR3 in DNA: TGTGCAAGTCGCCTCCACAGGTCTAAACCAGGGGGCCCCTACGAGCAGTACTTC.

This rearrangement joins TRBV9 to TRBJ1-6, with 8 nucleotides matching TRBD1. The V gene's germline CDR1 is SGDLS and CDR2 YYNGEE. The CDR3 is 15 amino acids. Trimming at V came to 3 bases and at J to 7 bases, leaving 6 bases not matched to a gene. The DNA for the CDR3 is TGTGCCAGCAGCGAAGGACAGGGTCGAAATTCACCCCTCCACTTT. This translates into CASSEGQGRNSPLHF.